Following are 2 T cell receptor beta chains from one sample sequenced in a study of cytomegalovirus exposure and HLA in healthy donors. PCR was performed using 60 Vbeta and 13 Jbeta primers. The table came from immunoSEQ multiplex PCR; TCRdb's copy has only in-frame clones and leaves some out. Found here are 140,000 or so clones, roughly 88% of them singletons; the top ten hold roughly 0.53%. The sequencing input was PBMCs. These TCRs come from a middle-aged woman in good health and CMV-seronegative.

The V and J genes are TRBV4-1 and TRBJ1-1; D may be TRBD1 (5 bases). The CDR3 runs to 16 residues. The V end was cut by 8 bases, the J end by 4 bases, with 23 bases between. The germline CDR1 and CDR2 sequences are MGHRA and YSYEKL. The CDR3 spells CASGQALGFGGTEAFF. The CDR3 DNA follows: TGCGCCAGCGGACAAGCGTTGGGCTTCGGAGGCACTGAAGCTTTCTTT.

The table lists this clone with a few counts. This sequence joins TRBV9 and TRBJ2-1; 7 bases are shared with TRBD2. The J segment lost 2 bases and the V segment lost 0 bases, leaving 2 bases of the junction unmatched. The CDR3 is 15 amino acids. Germline V CDR1 and CDR2: SGDLS, YYNGEE. This CDR3 reads CASSVVAGAYNEQFF. CDR3 bases: TGTGCCAGCAGCGTAGTGGCGGGAGCCTACAATGAGCAGTTCTTC.